The 19 T cell receptor beta chains below were found in one sample sequenced in a study of regulatory T cells in long-lasting Graves disease. Indicated time point: persistent/refractory GD, antithyroid drugs over 5 years with positive TRAb. PBMC-derived RNA was used for the TCR library. Through Arm-PCR of CDR3 regions and iRepertoire HTBI primers, TCR beta libraries were built. TCRdb re-analysed the multiplex PCR reads in MiXCR, keeping a single row per CDR3 protein. The sample has 400,000 to 500,000 distinct CDR3 sequences; 20% to 25% are singletons. Sequenced material: peripheral blood mononuclear cells (PBMCs), taken when the disease was refractory, from a patient treated with antithyroid drugs. Source of these receptors: a female donor with Graves disease.

Ten or more counts support this clonotype. The V and J genes are TRBV7-2 and TRBJ2-5; D is possibly TRBD1 (6 bases). Germline assignment: CDR1 SGHTA and CDR2 FQGNSA. Trimming removed 5 bases at V and 4 bases at J, with 14 bases between. The CDR3 runs 14 residues. For the CDR3, the DNA is TGTGCCAGCAGCCGAGGAGACAGGTCAGAGACCCAGTACTTC. Translation gives CASSRGDRSETQYF. The full variable domain, completed using reference TRBV7-2 and TRBJ2-5, is GAGVSQSPSNKVTEKGKDVELRCDPISGHTALYWYRQSLGQGLEFLIYFQGNSAPDKSGLPSDRFSAERTGGSVSTLTIQRTQQEDSAVYLCASSRGDRSETQYFGPGTRLLVL.

This clonotype was found many times. The chain uses TRBV7-9 and TRBJ1-4; D perhaps matches TRBD1 (5 bases). Germline V gene lookup returns CDR1 SEHNR and CDR2 FQNEAQ (reference sequence). The CDR3 length is 15 residues. The V and J ends lost 1 base and 3 bases respectively, with 9 bases between them. The CDR3 spells CASSLVTGPNEKLFF. CDR3 coding DNA: TGTGCCAGCAGCTTAGTCACAGGACCTAATGAAAAACTGTTTTTT. Full variable domain (missing parts from reference TRBV7-9 and TRBJ1-4): DTGVSQNPRHKITKRGQNVTFRCDPISEHNRLYWYRQTLGQGPEFLTYFQNEAQLEKSRLLSDRFSAERPKGSFSTLEIQRTEQGDSAMYLCASSLVTGPNEKLFFGSGTQLSVL.

The V and J genes are TRBV19 and TRBJ1-2; D perhaps matches TRBD1 (6 bases). From germline, CDR1 is LNHDA and CDR2 SQIVND (reference sequence). V lost 3 bases to trimming and J lost 6 bases, with 17 bases between them. This CDR3 comprises 15 residues. CDR3 sequence (DNA): TGTGCCAGTAGTATCGCCACAGGGATTGGAGATGGCTACACCTTC. Translated, it gives CASSIATGIGDGYTF. Full variable domain (missing parts from reference TRBV19 and TRBJ1-2): DGGITQSPKYLFRKEGQNVTLSCEQNLNHDAMYWYRQDPGQGLRLIYYSQIVNDFQKGDIAEGYSVSREKKESFPLTVTSAQKNPTAFYLCASSIATGIGDGYTFGSGTRLTVV.

This clonotype was seen many times. The chain links TRBV6-9 to TRBJ2-5; 12 bases map to TRBD2. The ends lost 3 bases at V and 5 bases at J; junction bases unmatched: 10. The CDR3 length is 17 residues. The germline gives CDR1 MNHGY, CDR2 SVAAGI. The CDR3 DNA reads TGTGCCAGCAGTTACTCCGCTCGACTAGCGGGAGAGGAGACCCAGTACTTC. This encodes CASSYSARLAGEETQYF.

Note on this clonotype: Just one base apart from a much larger clone, this may be a read error. This sequence joins TRBV6-1 and TRBJ2-7, with 9 positions matching TRBD1. There are 13 residues in the CDR3. With 7 bases clipped from V and 1 base from J, the junction kept 2 bases outside the gene matches. Germline lookup yields CDR1 MNHNS and CDR2 SASEGT. The DNA of the CDR3 is TGTGCCAGCAAGGGGACAGGGTCCTACGAGCAGTACTTC. Its protein is CASKGTGSYEQYF.

This clonotype came up many times. This rearrangement joins TRBV20-1 to TRBJ1-6; D gene unclear. The germline V and J ends were trimmed by 3 bases and 10 bases, with 10 bases remaining between them. Germline values: CDR1 DFQATT, CDR2 SNEGSKA (reference sequence). CDR3 length: 12 amino acids. CDR3 sequence reads: CSARTSDSPLHF. In nucleotides, the CDR3 is TGCAGTGCTAGGACGTCCGACTCACCCCTCCACTTT.

The chain has TRBV7-9 and TRBJ2-4; D is undetermined. This CDR3 spans 12 amino acids. Germline V gives CDR1 SEHNR, CDR2 FQNEAQ (reference sequence). V lost 2 bases and J 6 bases, leaving 5 bases between the germline ends. The CDR3 here is CASSLNRNIQYF. The CDR3 nucleotides are TGTGCCAGCAGCTTAAACAGAAACATTCAGTACTTC.

There are a few counts of this clonotype. The rearrangement joins TRBV29-1 to TRBJ1-1; no definite D call. The CDR3 length is 13 residues. Germline loops: CDR1 SQVTM, CDR2 ANQGSEA. Trimming pared 3 bases from V and 11 bases from J, leaving 19 bases between. CDR3 sequence reads: CSVEFPTPGSAFF. Here the CDR3 DNA reads TGCAGCGTTGAGTTCCCGACCCCCGGCTCGGCTTTCTTT.

This clonotype was detected a few times. The chain carries TRBV3-1 and TRBJ2-2; D is unresolved. This CDR3 region has 14 residues. V was trimmed by 2 bases and J by 7 bases, leaving 11 bases between them. Germline V gives CDR1 LGHDT, CDR2 YNNKEL (reference sequence). The CDR3 protein is CASSQSPIGGELFF. CDR3 sequence (DNA): TGTGCCAGCAGCCAATCACCCATCGGCGGGGAGCTGTTTTTT.

This clonotype was seen many times. V is TRBV7-2 and J is TRBJ2-5; D is possibly TRBD1 (6 bases). This CDR3 has 16 residues. The V gene's germline CDR1 is SGHTA and CDR2 FQGNSA. Deletions cut 0 bases from V and 5 bases from J, with 16 bases between. The CDR3 nucleotides read TGTGCCAGCAGCTTAGCGAGTATGGGGGCTTTTGAGACCCAGTACTTC. This translates into CASSLASMGAFETQYF.

This sequence joins TRBV6-5 and TRBJ2-4; D uncertain. Trimming left V 0 bases short and J 7 bases short, with 13 bases between. CDR3 size: 15 residues. Germline CDR1 MNHEY, CDR2 SVGAGI. The CDR3: CASSYSGLSINIQYF. The CDR3 DNA sequence: TGTGCCAGCAGTTACTCGGGCCTATCGATTAACATTCAGTACTTC.

J is TRBJ1-1 and V is TRBV7-9, with a weak D call TRBD1 (5 bases). CDR1 and CDR2 from the germline V gene are SEHNR and FQNEAQ (reference sequence). This CDR3 spans 12 amino acids. The V and J ends lost 7 bases and 2 bases respectively, with 8 bases between them. CDR3 nucleotides: TGTGCCAGCAAGAGGGGAAACACTGAAGCTTTCTTT. Amino acids: CASKRGNTEAFF.

This clonotype showed up just a few times. The chain has TRBV20-1 and TRBJ1-3; a weak D match, TRBD1 (6 bases). The CDR3 loop spans 13 amino acids. Germline CDR1 is DFQATT and CDR2 is SNEGSKA (reference sequence). V lost 5 bases to trimming and J lost 8 bases, with 16 bases between them. In DNA form, the CDR3 reads TGCAGTGCTGAACGACAGGCTGAGGACACCATATATTTT. Protein: CSAERQAEDTIYF.

This clonotype has ten or more counts. The chain couples TRBV12-3 or TRBV12-4 to TRBJ2-2; D may be TRBD1 or TRBD2 (5 bases each). V gave up 7 bases and J gave up 4 bases, with 16 bases separating them. This CDR3 comprises 15 residues. The CDR3 coding sequence is TGTGCCAGCATTACTTCGGGGCTGAGCACCGGGGAGCTGTTTTTT. Protein product: CASITSGLSTGELFF.

The sample holds many counts of this clonotype. The chain uses TRBV12-3 or TRBV12-4 and TRBJ1-1; 11 positions match TRBD1. V lost 5 bases and J lost 11; bases outside the gene matches: 10. The CDR3 sequence is 14 residues long. This chain's CDR3 is CASSLGQGADLAFF. CDR3 nucleotide sequence: TGTGCCAGCAGTCTCGGACAGGGGGCGGATCTGGCTTTCTTT.

This clonotype appeared many times. The chain carries TRBV2 and TRBJ2-5, with 7 bases identical to TRBD1. The trim removed 6 bases at V and 5 bases at J, leaving 6 bases unmatched. Germline V gives CDR1 SNHLY, CDR2 FYNNEI. The CDR3 sequence is 13 residues long. For the CDR3, the DNA is TGTGCCAGCAGACGACAGGGTGAGGAGACCCAGTACTTC. This gives the protein CASRRQGEETQYF. Full variable domain (remainder filled in from reference TRBV2 and TRBJ2-5): EPEVTQTPSHQVTQMGQEVILRCVPISNHLYFYWYRQILGQKVEFLVSFYNNEISEKSEIFDDQFSVERPDGSNFTLKIRSTKLEDSAMYFCASRRQGEETQYFGPGTRLLVL.

The chain has TRBV3-1 and TRBJ2-7, with D maybe TRBD1 (5 bases). This CDR3 spans 17 amino acids. Deletions cut 0 bases from V and 4 bases from J, with 19 bases between. Germline loops: CDR1 LGHDT, CDR2 YNNKEL (reference sequence). DNA of the CDR3: TGTGCCAGCAGCCAAGATAGTTTGGGGCGATCAAGTTACGAGCAGTACTTC. Translating gives CASSQDSLGRSSYEQYF.

This clonotype occurred a few times. V and J are TRBV4-1 and TRBJ1-2, with D tentatively TRBD1 (6 bases). Germline lookup yields CDR1 MGHRA and CDR2 YSYEKL. This CDR3 is 16 amino acids long. Between the trimmed V and J ends, which lost 0 bases and 6 bases, there was a span of 17 bases. CDR3 DNA sequence: TGCGCCAGCAGCCAAGATAAGGGGGGCGGTATGGATGGCTACACCTTC. The encoded protein is CASSQDKGGGMDGYTF.

The chain has TRBV15 and TRBJ1-4; perhaps TRBD1 as D (5 bases). The CDR3 extends over 14 amino acids. Trimming shortened V by 0 bases and J by 12 bases, and 14 bases separated the two germline ends. CDR1 LNHNV and CDR2 YYDKDF come from the germline V gene (reference sequence). The CDR3 nucleotides are TGTGCCACCAGCAGAGATCGGGGCCCCTCGGAACTGTTTTTT. Its protein product is CATSRDRGPSELFF.